This T cell receptor (beta chain) was sequenced during a study of CD8 T cells in ankylosing spondylitis. TCRdb recomputed calls from the 5' RACE reads with MiXCR, one row per CDR3 protein. Seen here are 150,000 to 200,000 distinct CDR3 sequences, more than 9% observed once, and the top ten hold almost 30%. This clonotype was counted ten times or more. CDR3 length equals 14 residues. Germline-derived CDR1 and CDR2 are KGHDR and SFDVKD. The germline V and J ends were trimmed by 3 bases and 3 bases, with 8 bases remaining between them. The chain is built from TRBV24-1 and TRBJ1-5; no firm D call. The source is a male donor with ankylosing spondylitis or in good health (not recorded which). Sample: blood, either unsorted or a sorted T cell fraction (not recorded which). CDR3 loop: CATSDPGVNQPQHF. CDR3 coding DNA: TGTGCCACCAGTGATCCCGGTGTCAATCAGCCCCAGCATTTT.